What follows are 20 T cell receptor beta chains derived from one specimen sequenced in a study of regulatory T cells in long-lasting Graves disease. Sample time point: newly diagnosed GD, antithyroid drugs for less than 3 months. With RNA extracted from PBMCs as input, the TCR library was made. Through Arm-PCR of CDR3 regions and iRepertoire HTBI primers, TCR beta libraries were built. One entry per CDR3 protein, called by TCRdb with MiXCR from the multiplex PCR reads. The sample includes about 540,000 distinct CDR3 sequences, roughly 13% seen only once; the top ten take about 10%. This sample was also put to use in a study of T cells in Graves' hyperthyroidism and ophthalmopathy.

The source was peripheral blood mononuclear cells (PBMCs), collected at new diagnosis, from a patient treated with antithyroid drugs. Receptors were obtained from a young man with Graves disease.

CDR3 protein: CSAASGLAGLTDTQYF. The CDR3 DNA follows: TGCAGTGCTGCCTCCGGACTAGCGGGACTAACAGATACGCAGTATTTT. The J gene is TRBJ2-3, the V gene TRBV20-1, with TRBD2 identical over 12 bases. CDR3 size: 16 residues. V gave up 5 bases and J gave up 3 bases; unmatched junction bases: 9. Germline V CDR1 and CDR2: DFQATT, SNEGSKA (reference sequence).

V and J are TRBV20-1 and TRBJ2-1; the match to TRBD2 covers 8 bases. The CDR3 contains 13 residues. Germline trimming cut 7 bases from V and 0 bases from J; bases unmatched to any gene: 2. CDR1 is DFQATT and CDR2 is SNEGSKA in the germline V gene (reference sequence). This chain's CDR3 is CSERGYSYNEQFF. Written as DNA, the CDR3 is TGCAGTGAGCGGGGGTACTCCTACAATGAGCAGTTCTTC.

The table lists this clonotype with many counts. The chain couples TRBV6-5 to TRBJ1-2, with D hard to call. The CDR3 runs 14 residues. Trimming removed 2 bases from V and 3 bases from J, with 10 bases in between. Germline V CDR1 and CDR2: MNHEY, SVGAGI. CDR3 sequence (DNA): TGTGCCAGCAGTTACGGCCACAGCGACTATGGCTACACCTTC. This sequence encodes CASSYGHSDYGYTF.

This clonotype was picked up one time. The CDR3 DNA reads as TGTGCCAGCAGTTTGGGGGATCCTAACTATGGCTACACCTTC. Translating gives CASSLGDPNYGYTF. The chain is built from TRBV12-3 or TRBV12-4 and TRBJ1-2, with a possible D match to TRBD1 (5 bases). The V end was cut by 3 bases, the J end by 0 bases, with 8 bases between. This CDR3 has 14 amino acids.

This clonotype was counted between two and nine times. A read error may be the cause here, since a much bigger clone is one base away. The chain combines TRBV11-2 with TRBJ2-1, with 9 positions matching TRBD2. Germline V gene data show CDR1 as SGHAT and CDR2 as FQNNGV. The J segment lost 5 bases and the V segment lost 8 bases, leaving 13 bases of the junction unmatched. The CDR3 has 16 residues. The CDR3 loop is CASGSRVGLAHNEQFF. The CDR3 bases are TGTGCCAGCGGCTCGAGGGTGGGACTAGCCCACAATGAGCAGTTCTTC.

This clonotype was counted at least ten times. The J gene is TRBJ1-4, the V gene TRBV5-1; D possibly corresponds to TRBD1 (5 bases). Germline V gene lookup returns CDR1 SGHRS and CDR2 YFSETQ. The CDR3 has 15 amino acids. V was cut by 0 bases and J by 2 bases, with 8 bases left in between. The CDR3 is CASSLAGKTNEKLFF. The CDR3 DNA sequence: TGCGCCAGCAGCTTGGCAGGGAAGACTAATGAAAAACTGTTTTTT.

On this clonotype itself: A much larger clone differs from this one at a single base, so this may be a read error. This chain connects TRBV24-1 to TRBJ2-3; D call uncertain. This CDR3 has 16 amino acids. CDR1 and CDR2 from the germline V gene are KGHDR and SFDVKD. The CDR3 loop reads CATGDPGQPDQDTQYF. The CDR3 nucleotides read TGTGCCACCGGTGACCCGGGCCAGCCAGACCAGGATACGCAGTATTTT.

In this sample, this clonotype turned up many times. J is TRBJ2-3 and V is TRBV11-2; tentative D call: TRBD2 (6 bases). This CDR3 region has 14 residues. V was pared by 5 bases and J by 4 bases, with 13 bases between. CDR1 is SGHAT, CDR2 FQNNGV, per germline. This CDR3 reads CASSPFGLSDTQYF. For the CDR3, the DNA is TGTGCCAGCAGCCCGTTCGGACTATCAGATACGCAGTATTTT.

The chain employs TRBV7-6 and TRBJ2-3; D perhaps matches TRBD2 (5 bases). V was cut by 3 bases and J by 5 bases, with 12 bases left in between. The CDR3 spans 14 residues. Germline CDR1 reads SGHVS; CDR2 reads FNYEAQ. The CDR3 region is CASSLNVAGDTQYF. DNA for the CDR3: TGTGCCAGCAGCTTGAACGTCGCGGGAGATACGCAGTATTTT. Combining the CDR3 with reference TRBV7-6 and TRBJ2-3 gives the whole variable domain GAGVSQSPRYKVTKRGQDVALRCDPISGHVSLYWYRQALGQGPEFLTYFNYEAQQDKSGLPNDRFSAERPEGSISTLTIQRTEQRDSAMYRCASSLNVAGDTQYFGPGTRLTVL.

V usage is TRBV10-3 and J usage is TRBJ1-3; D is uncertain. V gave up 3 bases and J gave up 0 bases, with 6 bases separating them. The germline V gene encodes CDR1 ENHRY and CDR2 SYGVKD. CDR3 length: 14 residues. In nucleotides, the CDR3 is TGTGCCATCAGTGACGCCGCCTCTGGAAACACCATATATTTT. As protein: CAISDAASGNTIYF.

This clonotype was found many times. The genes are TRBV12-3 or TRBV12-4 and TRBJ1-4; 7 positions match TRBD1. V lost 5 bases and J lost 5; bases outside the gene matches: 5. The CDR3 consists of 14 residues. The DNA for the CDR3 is TGTGCCAGCAGTGAACCGGGACAGAATGAAAAACTGTTTTTT. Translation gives CASSEPGQNEKLFF.

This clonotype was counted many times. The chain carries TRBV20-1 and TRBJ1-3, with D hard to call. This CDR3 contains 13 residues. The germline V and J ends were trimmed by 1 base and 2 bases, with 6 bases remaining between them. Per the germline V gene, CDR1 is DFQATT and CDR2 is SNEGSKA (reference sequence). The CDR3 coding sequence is TGCAGTGCTAGAGGGGCCGCTGGAAACACCATATATTTT. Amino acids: CSARGAAGNTIYF.

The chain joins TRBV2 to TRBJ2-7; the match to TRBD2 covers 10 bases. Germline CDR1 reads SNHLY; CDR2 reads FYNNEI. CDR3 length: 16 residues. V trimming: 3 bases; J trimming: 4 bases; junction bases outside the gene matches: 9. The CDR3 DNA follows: TGTGCCAGCAGTGATCTGGCTAGCGGGAGTGGATACGAGCAGTACTTC. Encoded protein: CASSDLASGSGYEQYF.

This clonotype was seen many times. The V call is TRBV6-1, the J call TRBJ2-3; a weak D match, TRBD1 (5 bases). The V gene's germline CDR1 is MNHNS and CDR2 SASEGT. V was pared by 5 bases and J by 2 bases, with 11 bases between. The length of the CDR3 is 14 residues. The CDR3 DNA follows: TGTGCCAGCAGTACCCCAGGGTACACAGATACGCAGTATTTT. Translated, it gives CASSTPGYTDTQYF.

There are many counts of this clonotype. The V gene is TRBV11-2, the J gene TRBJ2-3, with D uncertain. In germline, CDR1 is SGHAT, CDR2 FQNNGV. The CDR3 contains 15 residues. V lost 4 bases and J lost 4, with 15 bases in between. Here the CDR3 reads CASSYRVFPPDTQYF. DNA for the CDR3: TGTGCCAGCAGCTACCGGGTCTTCCCACCAGATACGCAGTATTTT.

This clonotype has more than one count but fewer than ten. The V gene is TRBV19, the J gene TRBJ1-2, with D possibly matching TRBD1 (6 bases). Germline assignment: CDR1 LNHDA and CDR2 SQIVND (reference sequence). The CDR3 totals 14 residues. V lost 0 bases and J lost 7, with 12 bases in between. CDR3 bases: TGTGCCAGTAGTATAGAACAGGGAAGTGGTGGCTACACCTTC. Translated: CASSIEQGSGGYTF.

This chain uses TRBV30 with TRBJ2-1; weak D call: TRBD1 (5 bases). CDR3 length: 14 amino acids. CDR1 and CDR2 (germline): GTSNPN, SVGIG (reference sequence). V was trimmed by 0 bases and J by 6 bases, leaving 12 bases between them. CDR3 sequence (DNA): TGTGCCTGGAGTGTCAGGGCCCCCGGCAATGAGCAGTTCTTC. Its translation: CAWSVRAPGNEQFF. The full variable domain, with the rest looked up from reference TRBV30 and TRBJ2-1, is SQTIHQWPATLVQPVGSPLSLECTVEGTSNPNLYWYRQAAGRGLQLLFYSVGIGQISSEVPQNLSASRPQDRQFILSSKKLLLSDSGFYLCAWSVRAPGNEQFFGPGTRLTVL.

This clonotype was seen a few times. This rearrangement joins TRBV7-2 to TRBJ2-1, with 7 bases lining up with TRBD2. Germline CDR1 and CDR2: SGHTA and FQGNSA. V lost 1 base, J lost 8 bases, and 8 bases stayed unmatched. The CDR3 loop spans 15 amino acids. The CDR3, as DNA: TGTGCCAGCAGCTTAGGAGCGGGAAGCCTCGATGAGCAGTTCTTC. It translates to CASSLGAGSLDEQFF.

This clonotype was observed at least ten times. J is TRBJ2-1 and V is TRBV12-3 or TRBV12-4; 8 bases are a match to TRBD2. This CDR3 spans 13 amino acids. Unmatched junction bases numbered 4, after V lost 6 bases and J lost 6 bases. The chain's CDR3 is CASSSGTSNEQFF. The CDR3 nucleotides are TGTGCCAGCAGCTCCGGGACTAGCAATGAGCAGTTCTTC.

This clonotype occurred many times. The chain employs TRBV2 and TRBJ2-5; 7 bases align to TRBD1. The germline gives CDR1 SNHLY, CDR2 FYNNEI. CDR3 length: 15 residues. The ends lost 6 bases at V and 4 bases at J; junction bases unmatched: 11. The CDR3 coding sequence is TGTGCCAGCAGATCCCGGCCCGACAGGGTAGAGACCCAGTACTTC. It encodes CASRSRPDRVETQYF. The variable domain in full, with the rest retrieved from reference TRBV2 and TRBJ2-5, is EPEVTQTPSHQVTQMGQEVILRCVPISNHLYFYWYRQILGQKVEFLVSFYNNEISEKSEIFDDQFSVERPDGSNFTLKIRSTKLEDSAMYFCASRSRPDRVETQYFGPGTRLLVL.